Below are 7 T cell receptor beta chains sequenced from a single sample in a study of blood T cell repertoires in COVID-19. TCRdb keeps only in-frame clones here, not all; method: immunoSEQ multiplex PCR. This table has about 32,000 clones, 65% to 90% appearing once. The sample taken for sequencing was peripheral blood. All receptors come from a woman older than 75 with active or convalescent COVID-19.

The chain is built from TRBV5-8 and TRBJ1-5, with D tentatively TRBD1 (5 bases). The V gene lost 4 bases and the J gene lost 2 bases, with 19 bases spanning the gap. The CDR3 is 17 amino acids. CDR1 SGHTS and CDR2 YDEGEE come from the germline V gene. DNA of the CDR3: TGTGCCAGCAGCGTCAGCGGGGCGCGGGGGGGCAATCAGCCCCAGCATTTT. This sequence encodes CASSVSGARGGNQPQHF. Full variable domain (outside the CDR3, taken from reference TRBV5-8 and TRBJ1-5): EAGVTQSPTHLIKTRGQQATLRCSPISGHTSVYWYQQALGLGLQFLLWYDEGEERNRGNFPPRFSGRQFPNYSSELNVNALELEDSALYLCASSVSGARGGNQPQHFGDGTRLSIL.

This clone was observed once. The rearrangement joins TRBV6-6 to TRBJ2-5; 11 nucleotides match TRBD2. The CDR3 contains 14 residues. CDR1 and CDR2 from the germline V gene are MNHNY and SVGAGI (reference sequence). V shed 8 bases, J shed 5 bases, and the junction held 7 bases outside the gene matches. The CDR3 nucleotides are TGTGCCAGCCGAGTAGCGGGGGGGCCGGAGACCCAGTACTTC. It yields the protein CASRVAGGPETQYF.

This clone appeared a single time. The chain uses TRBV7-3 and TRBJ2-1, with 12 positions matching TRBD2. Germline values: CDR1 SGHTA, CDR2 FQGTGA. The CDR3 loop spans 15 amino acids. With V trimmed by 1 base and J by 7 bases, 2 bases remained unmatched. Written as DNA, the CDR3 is TGTGCCAGCAGCTTAATGCTAGCGGGGGGGAATGAGCAGTTCTTC. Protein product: CASSLMLAGGNEQFF.

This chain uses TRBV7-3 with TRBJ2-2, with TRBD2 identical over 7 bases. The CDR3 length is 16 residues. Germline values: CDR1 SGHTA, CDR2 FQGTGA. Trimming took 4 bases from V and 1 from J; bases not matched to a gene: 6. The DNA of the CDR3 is TGTGCCAGCAGCTCGCGCGGGGGTCTGAACACCGGGGAGCTGTTTTTT. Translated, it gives CASSSRGGLNTGELFF.

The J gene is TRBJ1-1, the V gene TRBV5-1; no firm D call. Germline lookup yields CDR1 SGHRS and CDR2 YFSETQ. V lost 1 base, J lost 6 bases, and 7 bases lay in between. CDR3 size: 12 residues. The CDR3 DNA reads TGCGCCAGCAGCTTGACCGGGGCTGAAGCTTTCTTT. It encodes CASSLTGAEAFF. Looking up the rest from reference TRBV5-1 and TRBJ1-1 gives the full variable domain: KAGVTQTPRYLIKTRGQQVTLSCSPISGHRSVSWYQQTPGQGLQFLFEYFSETQRNKGNFPGRFSGRQFSNSRSEMNVSTLELGDSALYLCASSLTGAEAFFGQGTRLTVV.

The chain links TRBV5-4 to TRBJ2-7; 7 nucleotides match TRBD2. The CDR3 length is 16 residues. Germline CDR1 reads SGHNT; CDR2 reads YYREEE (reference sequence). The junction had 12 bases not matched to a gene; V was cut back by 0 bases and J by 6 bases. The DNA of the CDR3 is TGTGCCAGCAGCTTGGCAAGGGCGGGAGAGAAGCGCGAGCAGTACTTC. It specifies CASSLARAGEKREQYF.

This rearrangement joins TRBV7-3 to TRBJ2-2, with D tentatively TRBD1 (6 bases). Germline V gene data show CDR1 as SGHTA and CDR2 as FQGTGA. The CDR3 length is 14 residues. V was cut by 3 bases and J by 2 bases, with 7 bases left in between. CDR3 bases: TGTGCCAGCAGCTTCGGGACAAACACCGGGGAGCTGTTTTTT. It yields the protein CASSFGTNTGELFF.